This T cell receptor beta chain was captured in a study of T cells in tuberculosis. Notes on the study in general: Some low-affinity tetramer-binding T cells may be absent from this sample.

TCR-alpha and TCR-beta chains were sequenced unpaired. Profiling relied on immunoSEQ multiplex PCR, and the TCRdb table lists in-frame clones only, not all of them. Counted here are approximately 88,000 clones, about nine tenths occurring once; the ten biggest clones make up under 2.5%. The CDR3 is 16 residues long. CDR1 and CDR2 from the germline V gene are SGDLS and YYNGEE. The V end was cut by 0 bases, the J end by 3 bases, with 12 bases between. After thawing and overnight rest, PBMC were stained with GMM-loaded CD1B tetramer, viability dye and anti-CD3 for sorting. The lipid loaded on the CD1B tetramers was C32 glucose monomycolate from Rhodococcus equi. Tetramer-negative cells, around 92,000 per donor, were also sorted.

This TCR was sampled from an adult woman with latent tuberculosis. The chain couples TRBV9 to TRBJ1-4; D unresolved. Specimen: CD1b-GMM tetramer-negative cells sorted from PBMCs. The CDR3 here is CASSVGPGSPNEKLFF. The CDR3 coding sequence is TGTGCCAGCAGCGTAGGCCCAGGTTCTCCTAATGAAAAACTGTTTTTT. Drawing the rest from reference TRBV9 and TRBJ1-4, the complete variable domain is DSGVTQTPKHLITATGQRVTLRCSPRSGDLSVYWYQQSLDQGLQFLIQYYNGEERAKGNILERFSAQQFPDLHSELNLSSLELGDSALYFCASSVGPGSPNEKLFFGSGTQLSVL.